A selection of T cell receptor beta chains follows, all from one sample in a study of blood T cell repertoires in COVID-19. Method: immunoSEQ multiplex PCR; TCRdb's copy keeps in-frame clones and lacks some. The table records fewer than 90,000 clones, over 65% of them present only once. Sequencing used peripheral blood. The source is a human donor in a cohort sampled during active COVID-19. The CDR3 runs from the conserved cysteine through the conserved F or W. A D gene is named only where the DNA matches it firmly. Size values are once, few and many counts, or a class for expanded clones, and some rows have none.

V gene,D gene,clone size,J gene,CDR3 DNA,CDR3 protein
TRBV11-2,TRBD1,-,TRBJ2-7,TGTGCCAGCAGCCTCCCGGACAGGAGCTACGAGCAGTACTTC,CASSLPDRSYEQYF
TRBV19,-,-,TRBJ2-7,TGTGCCACAGGCTCAAGGGAGAGCTCCTACGAGCAGTACTTC,CATGSRESSYEQYF
TRBV29-1,TRBD1,-,TRBJ1-2,TGCAGCGTTAAGGGACAGGGGGCTTGGGGCTACACCTTC,CSVKGQGAWGYTF
TRBV15,TRBD1,-,TRBJ1-5,TGTGCCACCAGCAGAGTTGGGACAGGGGGCAATCAGCCCCAGCATTTT,CATSRVGTGGNQPQHF
TRBV15,-,-,TRBJ2-3,TGTGCCACCAGCAGAGGGACCGGGACTCCTAGCACAGATACGCAGTATTTT,CATSRGTGTPSTDTQYF
TRBV5-1,TRBD2,-,TRBJ2-1,TGCGCCAGCAGCTTGGCCGGCGGGAGCCCTTCCAATGAGCAGTTCTTC,CASSLAGGSPSNEQFF
TRBV28,TRBD2,-,TRBJ2-4,TGTGCCAGCAGTTCCGTAGCGGGAGCATCCAAAAACATTCAGTACTTC,CASSSVAGASKNIQYF
TRBV19,-,-,TRBJ1-1,TGTGCCAGTAGTGACCCTCCGGGGAACACTGAAGCTTTCTTT,CASSDPPGNTEAFF
TRBV19,TRBD1,-,TRBJ1-5,TGTGCCAGTAGCAAACAGGGGGCCAATCAGCCCCAGCATTTT,CASSKQGANQPQHF
TRBV7-6,TRBD1,-,TRBJ2-1,TGTGCCAGCAGCCGACAGGGGTACAATGAGCAGTTCTTC,CASSRQGYNEQFF
TRBV5-1,TRBD2,-,TRBJ2-1,TGCGCCAGCAGCAAACAAGCGGGGGCCCCACCTGGGGAGCAGTTCTTC,CASSKQAGAPPGEQFF
TRBV14,-,few,TRBJ1-6,TGTGCCAGCAGCCTCGAGACGCGGGGCATCCTCCACTTT,CASSLETRGILHF
TRBV6-5,TRBD2,-,TRBJ2-1,TGTGCCAGCAGGCGACTAGCGGGGGCCTACAATGAGCAGTTCTTC,CASRRLAGAYNEQFF
TRBV5-1,TRBD1,once,TRBJ1-6,TGCGCCAGCACCTTGGGCGGGACAGCTAATTCACCCCTCCACTTT,CASTLGGTANSPLHF
TRBV6-4,-,-,TRBJ2-3,TGTGCCAGCAGTGAGGAGATCACAGATACGCAGTATTTT,CASSEEITDTQYF
TRBV24-1,TRBD2,-,TRBJ2-3,TGTGCCACCAGTGACACAAGACTAGCGGGAGTAGGAGGAGGGGCAGGGGATACGCAGTATTTT,CATSDTRLAGVGGGAGDTQYF
TRBV25-1,-,-,TRBJ2-3,TGTGCCAGCACAGGTAGCGAGGGCCGGGGAGATACGCAGTATTTT,CASTGSEGRGDTQYF
TRBV6-5,TRBD1,-,TRBJ1-6,TGTGCCAGCTCCGGGACAGACTATAATTCACCCCTCCACTTT,CASSGTDYNSPLHF
TRBV18,TRBD2,-,TRBJ2-7,TGTGCCAGCTCACAAAGACGGGGGGAGGACGAGCAGTACTTC,CASSQRRGEDEQYF
TRBV4-1,TRBD1,-,TRBJ2-7,TGCGCCAGCAGCCCTAATCCTTTCGGATTCGTCGGAGGACAGGGGGCCTACGAGCAGTACTTC,CASSPNPFGFVGGQGAYEQYF
TRBV28,TRBD1,-,TRBJ1-1,TGTGCCAGCATGTCGTCTGGGACAGGGAGCACTGAAGCTTTCTTT,CASMSSGTGSTEAFF
TRBV6-6,TRBD2,-,TRBJ2-7,TGTGCCAGCAGTTACTCGAGTAGCGGGGGGTACGAGCAGTACTTC,CASSYSSSGGYEQYF
TRBV2,TRBD1,-,TRBJ2-5,TGTGCCAGCAGTAGGGACAGCCAAGAGACCCAGTACTTC,CASSRDSQETQYF
TRBV10-1,-,-,TRBJ1-2,TGCGCCAGCAGTGAATCGGGGAACTATGGCTACACCTTC,CASSESGNYGYTF
TRBV6-5,TRBD1,-,TRBJ2-5,TGTGCCAGCAGCCGGGACAGGCAAGAGACCCAGTACTTC,CASSRDRQETQYF
TRBV7-2,-,-,TRBJ2-1,TGTGCCAGCAGCTTATTTGTAGAGGCCTACAATGAGCAGTTCTTC,CASSLFVEAYNEQFF
TRBV2,-,-,TRBJ2-2,TGTGCCAGCAGGGCTGAGGGGGGGCCGGGCACCGGGGAGCTGTTTTTT,CASRAEGGPGTGELFF
TRBV28,-,-,TRBJ1-3,TGTGCCAGCAGTTTATCGGGGGGAGGAAACACCATATATTTT,CASSLSGGGNTIYF
TRBV7-6,TRBD1,few,TRBJ2-7,TGTGCCAGCAGCTCCTGGGACAGGGAGAAAGACGAGCAGTACTTC,CASSSWDREKDEQYF
TRBV19,-,-,TRBJ2-7,TGTGCCAGTAGTACCCTCTTGGGGCAGACCGAGCAGTACTTC,CASSTLLGQTEQYF
TRBV28,-,-,TRBJ2-7,TGTGCCAGCAAACAAGGAGCCTACGAGCAGTACTTC,CASKQGAYEQYF